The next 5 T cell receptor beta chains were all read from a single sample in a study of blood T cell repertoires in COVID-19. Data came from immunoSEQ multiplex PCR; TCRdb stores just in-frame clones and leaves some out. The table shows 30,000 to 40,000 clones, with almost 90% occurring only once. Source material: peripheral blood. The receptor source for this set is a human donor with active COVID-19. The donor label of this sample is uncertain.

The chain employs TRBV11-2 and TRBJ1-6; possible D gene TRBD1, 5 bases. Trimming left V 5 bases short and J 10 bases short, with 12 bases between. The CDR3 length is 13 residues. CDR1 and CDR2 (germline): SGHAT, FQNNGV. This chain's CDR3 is CASSRQRGSPLHF. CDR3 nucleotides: TGTGCCAGCAGCCGGCAGCGGGGGTCACCCCTCCACTTT.

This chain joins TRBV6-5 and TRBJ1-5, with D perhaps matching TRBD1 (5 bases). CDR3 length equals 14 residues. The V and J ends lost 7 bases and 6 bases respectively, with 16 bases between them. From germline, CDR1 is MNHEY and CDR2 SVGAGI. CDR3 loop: CASIARASGQPQHF. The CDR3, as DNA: TGTGCCAGCATAGCCAGGGCTAGCGGTCAGCCCCAGCATTTT.

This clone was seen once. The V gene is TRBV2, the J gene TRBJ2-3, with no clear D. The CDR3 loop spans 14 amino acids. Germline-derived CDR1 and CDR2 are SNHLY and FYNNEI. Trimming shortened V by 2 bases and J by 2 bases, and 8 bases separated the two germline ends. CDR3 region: CASSENSPTDTQYF. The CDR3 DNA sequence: TGTGCCAGCAGTGAAAACAGCCCCACAGATACGCAGTATTTT.

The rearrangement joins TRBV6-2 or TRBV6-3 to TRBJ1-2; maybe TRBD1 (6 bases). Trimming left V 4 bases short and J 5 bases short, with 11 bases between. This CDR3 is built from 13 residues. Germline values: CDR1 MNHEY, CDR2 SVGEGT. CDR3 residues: CASSFAGEYGYTF. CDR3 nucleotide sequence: TGTGCCAGCAGTTTCGCAGGGGAATATGGCTACACCTTC.

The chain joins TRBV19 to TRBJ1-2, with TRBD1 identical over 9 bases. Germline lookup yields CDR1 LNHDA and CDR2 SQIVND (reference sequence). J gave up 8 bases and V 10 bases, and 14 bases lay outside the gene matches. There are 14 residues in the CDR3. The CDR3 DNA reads TGTGCCACCATTGCGGGACAGGGAATGGAAGGCTACACCTTC. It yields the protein CATIAGQGMEGYTF.